Shown below are 27 T cell receptor beta chains from a single sample sequenced in a study of tumor-infiltrating lymphocytes in primary liver carcinoma. A primer in the constant region served to generate TCR beta cDNA from 450 to 650 ng of total RNA. Modified slightly, ARM-PCR produced TCR beta libraries over three nested multiplex PCR rounds. Investigators reported that the first two PCR rounds, at around 10 cycles each, used TRBV1-TRBV30 forward primers with a C-beta reverse primer. TCRdb analysed the multiplex PCR reads with MiXCR anew, one entry per CDR3 protein. The table has some 50,000 distinct CDR3 sequences, 55% to 75% seen once. Co-extracting RNA and DNA was done with about 18-33 mg of unsorted bulk tissue as input. Sequencing was performed on liver tumor tissue from sampling region 5. Subset specified: tumor region T5, tumor centre. These receptors were taken from a man aged 35 to 55 with primary liver carcinoma and hepatitis B virus infection.

Details on this clonotype: At one boundary the junction diverges from the germline segment, which might be a read error. The chain recombines TRBV13 with TRBJ2-1; D possibly matches TRBD1 or TRBD2 (5 bases each). This CDR3 has 12 residues. CDR1 PRHDT and CDR2 FYEKMQ come from the germline V gene (reference sequence). The CDR3 DNA reads as TGTGCTAGCAGCTTAGAGGGGTCTGTGCAGTTCTTC. It specifies CASSLEGSVQFF.

This clonotype was picked up a small number of times. This may be a read error: a much more frequent sequence differs by one nucleotide. The chain couples TRBV6-2 or TRBV6-3 to TRBJ2-7; 9 nucleotides match TRBD2. This CDR3 region has 14 residues. The germline CDR1 and CDR2 sequences are MNHEY and SVGEGT. With V trimmed by 5 bases and J by 6 bases, 8 bases remained unmatched. The CDR3 nucleotides read TGTGCCAGCAGTCCGATTAGCGGGAGTTCCGAGCAGTACTTC. Its protein product is CASSPISGSSEQYF.

This clonotype was observed a single time. The chain couples TRBV6-5 to TRBJ2-2; D call uncertain. Germline assignment: CDR1 MNHEY and CDR2 SVGAGI. The CDR3 extends over 15 amino acids. Trimming cost V 2 bases and J 8 bases, with 15 bases left between them. In DNA, the CDR3 is TGTGCCAGCAGTTACGCAGTTGACGGCAAGGGGGAGCTGTTTTTT. The encoded protein is CASSYAVDGKGELFF.

The V call is TRBV29-1, the J call TRBJ2-7, with D possibly TRBD1 on 5 matching bases. V gave up 5 bases and J gave up 2 bases, with 13 bases separating them. The CDR3 length is 13 residues. Germline values: CDR1 SQVTM, CDR2 ANQGSEA. The CDR3 bases are TGCAGCGTTTTCAGACAGCCCGCCTACGAGCAGTACTTC. It encodes CSVFRQPAYEQYF.

Comments on this clonotype: The junction does not match germline at one end; this may be a read error. The chain recombines TRBV11-2 with TRBJ2-6; tentative D call: TRBD1 (5 bases). The germline gives CDR1 SGHAT, CDR2 FQNNGV. This CDR3 spans 18 amino acids. CDR3 region: CASSVGPGHGSVANVLTF. In nucleotides, the CDR3 is TGTGCCAGCAGCGTAGGGCCAGGGCACGGCTCTGTGGCCAACGTCCTGACTTTC.

V and J are TRBV29-1 and TRBJ2-7; maybe TRBD1 (5 bases). This CDR3 comprises 14 residues. In germline, CDR1 is SQVTM, CDR2 ANQGSEA. The V gene lost 8 bases and the J gene lost 5 bases, with 22 bases spanning the gap. The CDR3 region is CSISDGAGSDEQYF. Written as DNA, the CDR3 is TGCAGCATCTCCGATGGGGCAGGGTCAGACGAGCAGTACTTC.

About this clonotype: A much larger clone sits a single nucleotide away, making a read error possible. V and J are TRBV7-9 and TRBJ1-4; 7 bases map to TRBD1. The CDR3 runs to 14 residues. Germline V gene sequence: CDR1 SEHNR, CDR2 FQNEAQ (reference sequence). The V gene end was trimmed by 4 bases and the J gene end by 7 bases; junction bases not matched to a gene: 6. CDR3 residues: CASSSGQDSEKLFF. DNA for the CDR3: TGTGCCAGCAGCTCCGGACAGGACTCTGAAAAACTGTTTTTT.

A few counts support this clonotype. At one end the junction does not follow the germline gene, possibly because of a read error. In DNA, the CDR3 is TGTGCCAGCAGGATAGGGAACGTGGATACGCAGTATTTC. Amino acid sequence: CASRIGNVDTQYF. J is TRBJ2-3 and V is TRBV11-2; D is undetermined. The CDR3 is made up of 13 amino acids. Germline CDR1 reads SGHAT; CDR2 reads FQNNGV.

Concerning this clonotype: A single base separates this from a much larger clone, so it may be a read error. This chain uses TRBV28 with TRBJ2-7; perhaps D is TRBD1 or TRBD2 (6 bases each). The CDR3 covers 14 residues. Per the germline V gene, CDR1 is MDHEN and CDR2 is SYDVKM. The CDR3 DNA reads as TGTGCCAACAGTTCGGAGGAGGGGGCCTACGAGCAGTACTTC. As protein: CANSSEEGAYEQYF.

As for this clonotype: It is likely a read error, because the conserved phenylalanine at the end of the CDR3 is missing. V gene TRBV6-5 combines with J gene TRBJ2-6; TRBD1 matches 8 bases. CDR1 and CDR2 (germline): MNHEY, SVGAGI. Trimming at V came to 4 bases and at J to 4 bases, leaving 15 bases not matched to a gene. This CDR3 has 19 residues. CDR3 sequence: CASSSPLDRVPIGANVLTY. The CDR3, as DNA: TGTGCCAGCAGTTCCCCCCTGGACAGGGTTCCGATCGGGGCCAACGTCCTGACTTAC.

Note on this clonotype: Germline and junction disagree at one end, which may indicate a read error. The gene calls are TRBV7-8 and TRBJ1-1; D ambiguous. The CDR3 spans 12 residues. Germline V lookup: CDR1 SGHVS, CDR2 FQNEAQ. The CDR3 DNA sequence: TGTGTCAGCAGCTTACACAACACTGAAGCTTTCTTT. Translating it yields CVSSLHNTEAFF.

A note on this clonotype: The junction departs from the called germline gene at one end, perhaps through a read error. The chain carries TRBV11-2 and TRBJ2-2; D is perhaps TRBD1 or TRBD2 (5 bases each). This CDR3 comprises 15 residues. Germline-derived CDR1 and CDR2 are SGHAT and FQNNGV. The CDR3 here is CVSGLGAANTGELVF. The DNA for the CDR3 is TGTGTCAGCGGCTTAGGGGCAGCGAACACCGGGGAGCTGGTTTTT.

For this clonotype: The junction and the germline gene differ at one end; a read error may be behind it. The chain couples TRBV14 to TRBJ2-1; no clear D gene. This CDR3 comprises 15 residues. Germline-derived CDR1 and CDR2 are SGHDN and FVKESK. CDR3 coding DNA: TGTGCCAGCAGTCAAGTCAGCCGGGCCTACAATGAGCAATTCTTC. This gives the protein CASSQVSRAYNEQFF.

A word on this clonotype: Germline and junction disagree at one end, which may indicate a read error. The chain recombines TRBV12-3 or TRBV12-4 with TRBJ2-3; D ambiguous. The CDR3 totals 13 residues. CDR3 bases: TGTACCAGCACTTTTTCCTCGGCAGATACGCAGTATTTT. Residues: CTSTFSSADTQYF.

At least ten counts were recorded for this clonotype. The V gene is TRBV6-6, the J gene TRBJ2-1; TRBD2 matches 8 bases. CDR3 length: 18 residues. V lost 0 bases and J lost 2; bases outside the gene matches: 9. The germline CDR1 and CDR2 sequences are MNHNY and SVGAGI (reference sequence). CDR3 sequence reads: CASSYSAIAGRAYNEQFF. The CDR3 nucleotides read TGTGCCAGCAGTTACTCCGCTATAGCGGGAAGGGCCTACAATGAGCAGTTCTTC.

This clonotype has ten or more counts. The V and J genes are TRBV6-1 and TRBJ1-3; D gene unclear. CDR3 length equals 14 residues. V lost 6 bases, J lost 4 bases, and 13 bases lay in between. The germline CDR1 and CDR2 sequences are MNHNS and SASEGT. The CDR3 DNA is TGTGCCAGCAGACATTCGGCTGAGGGAAACACCATATATTTT. This gives the protein CASRHSAEGNTIYF.

Concerning this clonotype: Its ends do not fully match the called genes, so a read error is possible. This chain joins TRBV4-1 and TRBJ1-2; 7 positions match TRBD1. The length of the CDR3 is 13 residues. CDR1 and CDR2 from the germline V gene are MGHRA and YSYEKL. Here the CDR3 reads CVSSGTANYGHTF. CDR3 sequence (DNA): TGCGTCAGCAGCGGGACAGCTAACTATGGCCACACCTTC.

This CDR3 reads CASTGTPLSGANVLTF. As DNA, the CDR3 is TGTGCCAGCACAGGAACGCCCCTCTCAGGGGCCAACGTCCTGACTTTC. J is TRBJ2-6 and V is TRBV6-5; D is uncertain. The CDR3 contains 16 residues. V was pared by 7 bases and J by 4 bases, with 17 bases between. The germline V gene has CDR1 MNHEY and CDR2 SVGAGI.

Concerning this clonotype itself: This may arise from a read error, as a much more abundant clone is one base away. The chain combines TRBV5-1 with TRBJ2-3, with D maybe TRBD2 (5 bases). The CDR3 extends over 15 amino acids. V was clipped by 6 bases and J by 0 bases, with 14 bases between them. The germline CDR1 and CDR2 sequences are SGHRS and YFSETQ. The CDR3 here is CASISEEPSTDTQYF. For the CDR3, the DNA is TGCGCCAGCATCTCGGAGGAACCTAGCACAGATACGCAGTATTTT.

A word on this clonotype: The CDR3 ends on some other residue instead of the conserved phenylalanine or tryptophan, so this is likely a read error. The V gene is TRBV11-2, the J gene TRBJ2-5; the match to TRBD2 covers 8 bases. The CDR3 sequence is 16 residues long. The V gene end was trimmed by 1 base and the J gene end by 10 bases; junction bases not matched to a gene: 14. Per germline, CDR1 SGHAT and CDR2 FQNNGV. The CDR3 sequence: CASSLAPASGQDIQYL. The CDR3 bases are TGTGCCAGCAGCTTAGCCCCGGCTAGCGGGCAAGACATCCAGTACTTG.

The CDR3 region has the DNA TGTGCCAGCGGGGGACACATGAACATTGATGCTTTCTTT. Encoded protein: CASGGHMNIDAFF. J is TRBJ1-1 and V is TRBV6-6; the D gene is possibly TRBD1 (6 bases). V was shortened by 8 bases and J by 11 bases, with 21 bases between the two germline ends. The germline V gene encodes CDR1 MNHNY and CDR2 SVGAGI (reference sequence). This CDR3 region has 13 residues.

A word on this clonotype: The junction and the germline gene differ at one end; a read error may be behind it. The chain uses TRBV12-3 or TRBV12-4 and TRBJ2-5, with D unclear. The CDR3 sequence is 14 residues long. The CDR3 sequence: CASSTPVSQETQYF. The DNA for the CDR3 is TGCGCCAGCAGTACTCCAGTCTCACAAGAGACCCAGTACTTC.

Comment on this clonotype: Just one base apart from a much larger clone, this may be a read error. Here the CDR3 DNA reads TGTTCCTGGAGTCACCCAGAGGAAAAACTGTTTTTT. Translating gives CSWSHPEEKLFF. The V call is TRBV30, the J call TRBJ1-4; D remains ambiguous. Germline lookup yields CDR1 GTSNPN and CDR2 SVGIG (reference sequence). This CDR3 contains 12 residues.

By sample share, this clonotype is medium-sized. The chain has TRBV29-1 and TRBJ2-2, with a weak D call TRBD2 (5 bases). This CDR3 comprises 13 residues. CDR1 and CDR2 (germline): SQVTM, ANQGSEA. As DNA, the CDR3 is TGCAGTGCGTGGCGGGTAAACACCGGGGAGCTGTTTTTT. Its protein product is CSAWRVNTGELFF.

This clonotype has only one observation. This CDR3 fails to terminate in the conserved phenylalanine or tryptophan, so it likely reflects a read error. The chain links TRBV6-1 to TRBJ2-1, with 15 bases lining up with TRBD2. The length of the CDR3 is 18 residues. Per the germline V gene, CDR1 is MNHNS and CDR2 is SASEGT. V trimming: 6 bases; J trimming: 2 bases; junction bases outside the gene matches: 8. CDR3 loop: CASSAAWTSGRAYNEQFL. CDR3 DNA: TGTGCCAGCAGCGCTGCCTGGACTAGCGGGAGGGCCTACAATGAGCAGTTCTTA.

This clonotype was counted many times. The gene calls are TRBV13 and TRBJ2-1; D might be TRBD2 (5 bases). The germline V gene encodes CDR1 PRHDT and CDR2 FYEKMQ (reference sequence). The CDR3 has 17 residues. Trimming removed 0 bases from V and 1 base from J, with 13 bases in between. In DNA, the CDR3 is TGTGCCAGCAGCTTAGGTGGAGGCAGAAGGTCCTACAATGAGCAGTTCTTC. Translating gives CASSLGGGRRSYNEQFF.

Concerning this clonotype itself: Possible read error: a much larger clone is one base away. This chain joins TRBV5-1 and TRBJ2-3; TRBD2 is a possible D gene (6 bases). The CDR3 is 15 amino acids. Germline V gene lookup returns CDR1 SGHRS and CDR2 YFSETQ. In DNA, the CDR3 is TGCGCCAACAGCTTGGGGACTTCCCAACCAGATACGCAGTATTTT. Translating it yields CANSLGTSQPDTQYF.